Listed below are T cell receptor beta chains from one sample, sequenced in a study of identical twins. TCRdb passed the 5' RACE reads through MiXCR, listing each CDR3 protein once. The sample consists of roughly 280,000 distinct CDR3 sequences, roughly 9.7% of them appearing once. Separately, the same data were catalogued under a study of yellow fever vaccine responses in identical twins.

Sequenced sample: CD8+ T cells sorted from blood. Receptors originate from a woman aged 18-29 years in good health. The CDR3 runs from the conserved cysteine through the conserved F or W. Each record gives: V gene, CDR3 protein.

V gene: TRBV6-5
CDR3 protein: CASSLFGGVYNEQFF

V gene: TRBV5-5
CDR3 protein: CASSLRGGGHNEQFF

V gene: TRBV29-1
CDR3 protein: CSAREGVSYEQYF

V gene: TRBV2
CDR3 protein: CASSNRDRGDEKLFF

V gene: TRBV10-3
CDR3 protein: CAIRDTGLEEQFF

V gene: TRBV29-1
CDR3 protein: CSVRGQFPSYNEQFF

V gene: TRBV14
CDR3 protein: CASSQDFGLAGLSTDTQYF

V gene: TRBV28
CDR3 protein: CASSTPTSGFTYEQYF

V gene: TRBV6-1
CDR3 protein: CASSPSQGRDRSHEQFF

V gene: TRBV7-3
CDR3 protein: CASSLGTGGWADTQYF

V gene: TRBV3-1
CDR3 protein: CASCPPARTSGRGYEQYF

V gene: TRBV5-6
CDR3 protein: CASSLGQPLHIQYF

V gene: TRBV7-8
CDR3 protein: CASSLSGPEGLAGVYNEQFF

V gene: TRBV4-1
CDR3 protein: CASSQATSGPGNIQYF

V gene: TRBV6-2/TRBV6-3
CDR3 protein: CASSYGTGRSGANVLTF

V gene: TRBV7-2
CDR3 protein: CASSLVSGSYEQYF

V gene: TRBV28
CDR3 protein: CASSYPVKTSSYEQYF

V gene: TRBV5-1
CDR3 protein: CASGWTDSPYNEQFF

V gene: TRBV4-3
CDR3 protein: CASSQDAGAYEQYF

V gene: TRBV4-3
CDR3 protein: CASSQVHTGEVSNQPQHF

V gene: TRBV13
CDR3 protein: CASSLGSGAQYF

V gene: TRBV20-1
CDR3 protein: CSANGAGDLPPQETQYF

V gene: TRBV12-3/TRBV12-4
CDR3 protein: CASSLTGRGVFF

V gene: TRBV12-5
CDR3 protein: CASGLTTGLGNTEAFF

V gene: TRBV7-8
CDR3 protein: CASSLPSGAYNEQFF

V gene: TRBV6-1
CDR3 protein: CASSATLLWEGSGELFF

V gene: TRBV5-1
CDR3 protein: CASSSQTGTSSYEQYF

V gene: TRBV4-2
CDR3 protein: CASSHEGQVYEQYF

V gene: TRBV7-6
CDR3 protein: CASSLSLTEVRGQGTEAFF

V gene: TRBV7-3
CDR3 protein: CASSLYGYNEQFF

V gene: TRBV29-1
CDR3 protein: CSVAGHNSYNEQFF

V gene: TRBV29-1
CDR3 protein: CSVETQPVDTQYF